Listed here are 7 T cell receptor beta chains from one sample, sequenced in a study of cytomegalovirus exposure and HLA in healthy donors. Produced via immunoSEQ multiplex PCR; TCRdb's table is partial and in-frame only. The table lists under 300,000 clones, around 88% of them singletons, with around 1.2% in the top ten. The source material was PBMCs. These receptors all stem from a woman in her 30s in good health and CMV-seropositive.

The chain is built from TRBV28 and TRBJ1-5; D may be TRBD1 (6 bases). V lost 5 bases, J lost 6 bases, and 26 bases lay in between. This CDR3 contains 18 residues. Germline V lookup: CDR1 MDHEN, CDR2 SYDVKM. CDR3 DNA: TGTGCCAGCAGTGGAGCGGGGGCAGGGATACGACGTAGTCAGCCCCAGCATTTT. Protein product: CASSGAGAGIRRSQPQHF. Full variable domain (rest looked up from reference TRBV28 and TRBJ1-5): DVKVTQSSRYLVKRTGEKVFLECVQDMDHENMFWYRQDPGLGLRLIYFSYDVKMKEKGDIPEGYSVSREKKERFSLILESASTNQTSMYLCASSGAGAGIRRSQPQHFGDGTRLSIL.

The chain uses TRBV6-6 and TRBJ2-7; D is uncertain. CDR1 is MNHNY, CDR2 SVGAGI, per germline (reference sequence). This CDR3 has 15 amino acids. With 3 bases removed from V and 5 bases from J, the gap between germline ends came to 17 bases. As DNA, the CDR3 is TGTGCCAGCAGTTATCCTCCCGAAAGAGTAGACGAGCAGTACTTC. Protein sequence: CASSYPPERVDEQYF.

Only a few counts were recorded for this clone. The rearrangement uses TRBV5-1 and TRBJ1-5, with 10 bases matching TRBD1. This CDR3 comprises 14 residues. V shed 3 bases and J 5 bases; nucleotides not matched to a gene: 2. Germline CDR1 and CDR2: SGHRS and YFSETQ. Written as DNA, the CDR3 is TGCGCCAGCAGCTACGGGACAGGGGATCAGCCCCAGCATTTT. Protein sequence: CASSYGTGDQPQHF.

The V call is TRBV12-5, the J call TRBJ1-1; 10 bases are a match to TRBD1. The CDR3 contains 16 residues. Losses at the gene ends were 5 bases for V and 7 bases for J; bases not matched to a gene: 13. Germline V CDR1 and CDR2: LGHNT, FRNRAP. Here the CDR3 DNA reads TGTGCTAGTGGTCGTGGTGGGACAGGGGATCAACTTGAAGCTTTCTTT. This sequence encodes CASGRGGTGDQLEAFF.

This clone was seen once. V gene TRBV27 combines with J gene TRBJ2-2; TRBD2 aligns across 7 bases. The V gene end was trimmed by 5 bases and the J gene end by 0 bases; junction bases not matched to a gene: 12. Germline V gene lookup returns CDR1 MNHEY and CDR2 SMNVEV (reference sequence). This CDR3 region has 18 residues. The DNA of the CDR3 is TGTGCCAGCAGTCCGCGACGGACACTAGCGACGAACACCGGGGAGCTGTTTTTT. Translation gives CASSPRRTLATNTGELFF.

The chain joins TRBV18 to TRBJ1-1; 8 bases line up with TRBD1. V lost 2 bases, J lost 5 bases, and 4 bases stayed unmatched. Per germline, CDR1 KGHSH and CDR2 LQKENI. This CDR3 is 14 amino acids long. The CDR3 region is CASSPLGQDTEAFF. CDR3 DNA: TGTGCCAGCTCACCATTGGGACAGGATACTGAAGCTTTCTTT.

The chain uses TRBV7-9 and TRBJ2-7; tentatively, D is TRBD2 (6 bases). The V and J ends lost 5 bases and 4 bases respectively, with 12 bases between them. CDR1 and CDR2 (germline): SEHNR, FQNEAQ (reference sequence). This CDR3 is built from 13 residues. In nucleotides, the CDR3 is TGTGCCAGCAGCGGGCGGACTATTTACGAGCAGTACTTC. Translated, it gives CASSGRTIYEQYF.